This TCR beta chain was profiled in a study of molecular identifiers for immune sequencing clone quantification. Study context: In the replicates, RNA derived from around 20,000 or 99,000 naive CD8 cells was divided into five parts, and four were sequenced.

This clonotype came up a few times. The bulk TCR libraries were made with methods described before and with listed TCR primers. TCRdb re-derived calls from the PCR reads in MiXCR, one entry per CDR3 protein. The sample consists of around 100,000 distinct CDR3 sequences, approximately 40% of them appearing once. The CDR3 has 16 amino acids. CDR1 is LNHDA, CDR2 SQIVND, per germline (reference sequence). With 3 bases clipped from V and 4 bases from J, the junction kept 12 bases outside the gene matches. Sequencing used naive CD8+ T cells from blood, with Jurkat cell RNA spiked in. Indicated subset: FACS-sorted CD8+CD4-CCR7+CD45RA+ naive T cells. The chain uses TRBV19 and TRBJ2-7, with TRBD1 matching 7 bases. The clonotype originates from a human donor in good health. Some libraries in this study had Jurkat cell RNA spiked in. The CDR3 spells CASSIAGQVPIYEQYF. In DNA, the CDR3 is TGTGCCAGTAGTATTGCTGGACAGGTCCCCATTTACGAGCAGTACTTC.